Sequencing of this TCR beta chain was carried out in a study of T cell responses to AZD1222 COVID-19 vaccine. As for the study in general: The study pooled second doses at about 4 or about 12 weeks. Findings of the study overall: The donor group comprised mostly white British people and more females; the analysis possibly underestimated clonal diversity. Reportedly, close to half of spike-specific TCRs are directed against unmutated variant regions.

Libraries were prepared by immunoSEQ multiplex PCR; TCRdb keeps only in-frame clonotypes and omits some of them. The sample lists about 62,000 clones, roughly 70% occurring once. Notes on this clone: Its matching antigen is unknown.

Germline V CDR1 and CDR2: SQVTM, ANQGSEA. This CDR3 has 13 residues. J was trimmed by 6 bases and V by 4 bases; bases with no gene match: 1. J is TRBJ1-4 and V is TRBV29-1, with 11 bases matching TRBD1. The TCR originated in an adult in good health. The specimen was peripheral blood, collected on day 0 of AZD1222 vaccination. CDR3 in amino acids: CSVADRGHEKLFF. CDR3 coding DNA: TGCAGCGTTGCGGACAGGGGGCATGAAAAACTGTTTTTT.